This T cell receptor (beta chain) was observed in a study of T cell responses to AZD1222 COVID-19 vaccine. Overall study results and limits: Unmutated variant regions are reportedly the target of nearly half of TCRs that are spike-specific. The donors showed a predominance of white British ancestry and of females, with possible underestimation of clonal diversity.

The CDR3 runs 18 residues. Only in-frame clones appear in the TCRdb table, and some are missing; sequencing was by immunoSEQ multiplex PCR. The table records roughly 66,000 clones, 70% to 90% of them present only once. Remarks on this clone: Its antigen is not identified.

The chain recombines TRBV21-1 with TRBJ2-1; TRBD1 reflects the table's D call only, with no check against the DNA. TRBV21-1 is marked as a pseudogene. This sequence originates from an adult who received the MenACWY meningococcal vaccine as a control. Sequencing used peripheral blood, obtained 28 days after the second dose of the MenACWY control vaccine. This CDR3 is CASSQSPRRDRFYNEQFF. The CDR3 nucleotides read TGTGCCAGCAGCCAATCCCCCCGTAGGGACAGATTCTACAATGAGCAGTTCTTC.